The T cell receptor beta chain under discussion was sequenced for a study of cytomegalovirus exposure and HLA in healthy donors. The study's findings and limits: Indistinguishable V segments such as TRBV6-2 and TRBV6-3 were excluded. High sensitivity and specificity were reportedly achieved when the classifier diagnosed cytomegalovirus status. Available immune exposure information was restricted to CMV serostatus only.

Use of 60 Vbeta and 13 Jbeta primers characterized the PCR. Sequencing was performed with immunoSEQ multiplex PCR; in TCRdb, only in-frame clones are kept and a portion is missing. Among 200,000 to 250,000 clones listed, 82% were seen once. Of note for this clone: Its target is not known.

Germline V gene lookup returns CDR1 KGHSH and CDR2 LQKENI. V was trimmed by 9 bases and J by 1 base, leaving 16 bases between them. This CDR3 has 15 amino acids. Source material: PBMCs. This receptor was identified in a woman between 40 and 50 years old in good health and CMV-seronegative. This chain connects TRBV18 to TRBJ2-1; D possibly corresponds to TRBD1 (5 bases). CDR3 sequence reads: CASHTGRQSYNEQFF. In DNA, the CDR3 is TGTGCCAGTCATACGGGCAGACAGTCCTACAATGAGCAGTTCTTC. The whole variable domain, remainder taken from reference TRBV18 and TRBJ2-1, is NAGVMQNPRHLVRRRGQEARLRCSPMKGHSHVYWYRQLPEEGLKFMVYLQKENIIDESGMPKERFSAEFPKEGPSILRIQQVVRGDSAAYFCASHTGRQSYNEQFFGPGTRLTVL.